Listed below are T cell receptor beta chains from one sample, sequenced in a study of T cell responses to AZD1222 COVID-19 vaccine. Only in-frame clones appear in the TCRdb table, and some are missing; sequencing was by immunoSEQ multiplex PCR. Counted here are about 190,000 clones, 85% to 90% occurring once; the ten biggest clones make up about 3%. The sample consisted of peripheral blood, taken on day 0 of MenACWY control vaccination. These receptor sequences come from an adult in good health. CDR3s include the opening cysteine and the closing phenylalanine or tryptophan. The D gene is left open where the match is weak. Expanded clones get a size class; other rows say once, few or many, or leave the size out.

-	TRBV7-2	TRBJ1-5	TRBD1	TGTGCCAGCAGCTTAGGGACAGGCACTCAGCCCCAGCATTTT	CASSLGTGTQPQHF
-	TRBV11-2	TRBJ1-2	TRBD1	TGTGCCAGCAGCACACCGGGACAGGGGGCGAATGGCTACACCTTC	CASSTPGQGANGYTF
few	TRBV5-4	TRBJ2-7	-	TGTGCCAGCAGCTTGTTTGCGGGGGCATACGAGCAGTACTTC	CASSLFAGAYEQYF
-	TRBV3-1/TRBV3-2	TRBJ2-7	TRBD1	TGTGCCAGCAGCCCAGGGACAGGGGTCTCCTACGAGCAGTACTTC	CASSPGTGVSYEQYF
-	TRBV18	TRBJ2-7	TRBD2	TGTGCCAGCTCACCCGGACTAGCGGGGGACGAGCAGTACTTC	CASSPGLAGDEQYF
-	TRBV7-3	TRBJ1-1	-	TGTGCCAGCAGCGTACAGGGGAACACTGAAGCTTTCTTT	CASSVQGNTEAFF
-	TRBV24-1	TRBJ2-7	TRBD1	TGTGCCACCAGTGATCCCGGGACAGGGGGTCTGCAGTACTTC	CATSDPGTGGLQYF
-	TRBV6-5	TRBJ2-7	-	TGTGCCAGCAGTCCAGGGGATTCCTCCTACGAGCAGTACTTC	CASSPGDSSYEQYF
-	TRBV15	TRBJ2-1	TRBD1	TGTGCCACCAGCAGAGCTACAGGGGGCGGTGAGCAGTTCTTC	CATSRATGGGEQFF
-	TRBV7-8	TRBJ2-3	-	TGTGCCAGCAGTAGGGCGAAAAGCACAGATACGCAGTATTTT	CASSRAKSTDTQYF
-	TRBV24-1	TRBJ1-5	-	TGTGCCACCCGCGGAGGCGGGAACAATCAGCCCCAGCATTTT	CATRGGGNNQPQHF
-	TRBV7-2	TRBJ1-1	-	TGTGCCAGCAGCTTAGCGAGCCAGCTAAACACTGAAGCTTTCTTT	CASSLASQLNTEAFF
-	TRBV19	TRBJ2-3	-	TGTGCCAGTAGCCGGACTACTAGTAACGTAGATACGCAGTATTTT	CASSRTTSNVDTQYF
-	TRBV28	TRBJ2-5	TRBD1	TGTGCCAGCAGTCCCCGGACAGGGGAGACCCAGTACTTC	CASSPRTGETQYF
once	TRBV7-6	TRBJ2-3	TRBD2	TGTGCCAGCAGCTTAGTGGCTAGCGGGTCAAGCACAGATACGCAGTATTTT	CASSLVASGSSTDTQYF
-	TRBV5-1	TRBJ2-1	TRBD2	TGCGCCAGCAGCTTGTCTAGCGGGAGGGACTTTGGTGAGCAGTTCTTC	CASSLSSGRDFGEQFF
-	TRBV28	TRBJ1-1	-	TGTGCCAGCAGTTTTCAGGGAGTGAACACTGAAGCTTTCTTT	CASSFQGVNTEAFF
-	TRBV7-2	TRBJ1-1	TRBD1	TGTGCCAGCAGCTTACTACAGGGGACTGAAGCTTTCTTT	CASSLLQGTEAFF
-	TRBV6-2/TRBV6-3	TRBJ2-2	TRBD2	TGTGCCAGCACCCCTAGCGGGGATAACACCGGGGAGCTGTTTTTT	CASTPSGDNTGELFF
-	TRBV4-2	TRBJ2-7	TRBD2	TGTGCCAGCAGCCAAGAGGGGGAACTAGCGGGCTCCTACGAGCAGTACTTC	CASSQEGELAGSYEQYF
-	TRBV28	TRBJ1-3	-	TGTGCCAGCAGTTTAGACAGACGAGGAAACACCATATATTTT	CASSLDRRGNTIYF
-	TRBV5-6	TRBJ1-6	TRBD1	TGTGCCAGCAGCTTGGCATACGACAGGGATTCACCCCTCCACTTT	CASSLAYDRDSPLHF
once	TRBV5-6	TRBJ2-7	TRBD2	TGTGCCAGCAGCACGAAGCGGGAGGGGGTAGACGAGCAGTACTTC	CASSTKREGVDEQYF
-	TRBV28	TRBJ1-2	TRBD1	TGTGCCAGCAGCGAGACAGGGTCCGAACGCTACACCTTC	CASSETGSERYTF
-	TRBV5-1	TRBJ2-5	-	TGCGCCAGCAGCTTACCGACAGTCGCACAAGAGACCCAGTACTTC	CASSLPTVAQETQYF
-	TRBV2	TRBJ1-4	-	TGTGCCAGCACCCTTCAGAGGACCAGGGAGAAACTGTTTTTT	CASTLQRTREKLFF
-	TRBV6-5	TRBJ2-3	TRBD2	TGTGCCAGCAGCAGACTAGCGGGAGTGTCAGATACGCAGTATTTT	CASSRLAGVSDTQYF
-	TRBV5-1	TRBJ2-1	-	TGCGCCAGCAGCTTGGACTACGACTACAATGAGCAGTTCTTC	CASSLDYDYNEQFF